The 18 T cell receptor beta chains below all came from one sample that was sequenced in a study of shared clonotypes between healthy human individuals. TCRdb's copy holds only in-frame clones and misses some; the assay was immunoSEQ multiplex PCR. The sample lists approximately 1.5 million clones; 95% to 99% were seen once. The sequencing input was naive CD4+ T cells sorted from blood. The subset denotes: CD45RA+ positively selected. Receptors originate from a man under 40 in good health.

In regard to this clone: The same CDR3 is also encoded by other DNA sequences in this sample. J is TRBJ2-3 and V is TRBV5-1, with TRBD2 matching over 10 bases. CDR3 length: 15 residues. Germline CDR1 and CDR2: SGHRS and YFSETQ. The V segment lost 0 bases and the J segment 6 bases; nucleotides outside the gene matches: 4. The CDR3 DNA sequence: TGCGCCAGCAGCTTGGGGACTAGCGGTGCCGATACGCAGTATTTT. Translated: CASSLGTSGADTQYF.

V usage is TRBV7-9 and J usage is TRBJ2-3; TRBD2 matches at 9 bases. Germline V gene lookup returns CDR1 SEHNR and CDR2 FQNEAQ (reference sequence). The CDR3 has 16 amino acids. J was trimmed by 4 bases and V by 7 bases; bases with no gene match: 12. Here the CDR3 reads CASIKTAGLASDTQYF. CDR3 DNA sequence: TGTGCCAGCATAAAGACGGCGGGACTAGCTTCAGATACGCAGTATTTT.

Comments on this clone: At the DNA level, this CDR3 is encoded by other sequences in the same sample as well. The chain has TRBV5-4 and TRBJ2-1; D gene ambiguous. V was clipped by 2 bases and J by 0 bases, with 3 bases between them. Germline V gene data show CDR1 as SGHNT and CDR2 as YYREEE (reference sequence). The CDR3 is made up of 13 amino acids. The CDR3 coding sequence is TGTGCCAGCAGCTTTGACTCCTACAATGAGCAGTTCTTC. Translating gives CASSFDSYNEQFF.

The chain links TRBV18 to TRBJ2-7, with D tentatively TRBD1 (5 bases). Trimming took 4 bases from V and 3 from J, leaving 19 bases between them. This CDR3 is built from 16 residues. Germline lookup yields CDR1 KGHSH and CDR2 LQKENI. The CDR3 sequence: CASSLGNGANLYEQYF. The CDR3 nucleotides are TGTGCCAGCTCACTTGGGAATGGGGCTAATCTCTACGAGCAGTACTTC.

The chain recombines TRBV7-2 with TRBJ2-2; D unclear. Germline loops: CDR1 SGHTA, CDR2 FQGNSA. Trimming stripped 4 bases from V and 0 bases from J, with 6 bases between. The CDR3 runs 14 residues. The CDR3 nucleotides read TGTGCCAGCAGCTCCGATCCGAACACCGGGGAGCTGTTTTTT. Protein sequence: CASSSDPNTGELFF.

V is TRBV18 and J is TRBJ2-2; 7 nucleotides agree with TRBD1. The V gene end was trimmed by 3 bases and the J gene end by 1 base; junction bases not matched to a gene: 14. Germline V gene lookup returns CDR1 KGHSH and CDR2 LQKENI. This CDR3 spans 19 amino acids. The CDR3 loop is CASSPLSRTGGLNTGELFF. For the CDR3, the DNA is TGTGCCAGCTCACCCCTCTCACGGACAGGCGGATTGAACACCGGGGAGCTGTTTTTT.

The chain links TRBV10-1 to TRBJ2-7, with a weak D call TRBD1 (5 bases). Germline values: CDR1 WNHNN, CDR2 SYGVQD (reference sequence). CDR3 length equals 15 residues. Trimming took 3 bases from V and 0 from J, leaving 12 bases between them. CDR3 protein: CASSDIDRASYEQYF. The CDR3, as DNA: TGCGCCAGCAGTGATATAGACAGAGCCTCCTACGAGCAGTACTTC.

V usage is TRBV5-8 and J usage is TRBJ2-7; D unresolved. V lost 1 base and J 0 bases, leaving 8 bases between the germline ends. This CDR3 region has 14 residues. Per the germline V gene, CDR1 is SGHTS and CDR2 is YDEGEE. The CDR3 region is CASSLFAGSYEQYF. DNA for the CDR3: TGTGCCAGCAGCTTGTTCGCAGGCTCCTACGAGCAGTACTTC.

The rearrangement uses TRBV7-3 and TRBJ2-1, with 12 bases identical to TRBD2. Unmatched junction bases numbered 4, after V lost 5 bases and J lost 5 bases. This CDR3 is 15 amino acids long. The germline V gene has CDR1 SGHTA and CDR2 FQGTGA. The CDR3 loop is CASSPGLAGNNEQFF. The DNA for the CDR3 is TGTGCCAGCAGCCCCGGACTAGCGGGAAACAATGAGCAGTTCTTC.

The V call is TRBV4-1, the J call TRBJ2-1; D gene unclear. The CDR3 totals 14 residues. Germline CDR1 and CDR2: MGHRA and YSYEKL. V gave up 3 bases and J gave up 8 bases, with 14 bases separating them. The CDR3 DNA sequence: TGCGCCAGCAGCCAGGATGACGTCGGCTATGAGCAGTTCTTC. Encoded protein: CASSQDDVGYEQFF.

The chain joins TRBV6-5 to TRBJ2-1; D is unresolved. This CDR3 contains 16 residues. V was clipped by 3 bases and J by 8 bases, with 20 bases between them. CDR1 is MNHEY and CDR2 is SVGAGI in the germline V gene. Here the CDR3 reads CASSYSRRWKRDEQFF. CDR3 sequence (DNA): TGTGCCAGCAGTTATTCGAGGCGCTGGAAACGCGATGAGCAGTTCTTC.

The gene calls are TRBV19 and TRBJ2-1, with D possibly called TRBD1 or TRBD2 (6 bases each). The V gene lost 1 base and the J gene lost 5 bases, with 12 bases spanning the gap. Germline V gives CDR1 LNHDA, CDR2 SQIVND (reference sequence). There are 15 residues in the CDR3. The CDR3 nucleotides read TGTGCCAGTAGTATAGGGGGGGCTTGGGACAATGAGCAGTTCTTC. This sequence encodes CASSIGGAWDNEQFF.

The rearrangement uses TRBV27 and TRBJ2-1; D may correspond to TRBD1 or TRBD2 (5 bases each). The CDR3 length is 14 residues. V was cut by 6 bases and J by 5 bases, with 14 bases left in between. Germline V CDR1 and CDR2: MNHEY, SMNVEV (reference sequence). Written as DNA, the CDR3 is TGTGCCAGCAGGGCTACCAGGGACCACAATGAGCAGTTCTTC. This sequence encodes CASRATRDHNEQFF.

The chain combines TRBV5-1 with TRBJ2-7, with D uncertain. Germline V CDR1 and CDR2: SGHRS, YFSETQ. Trimming stripped 0 bases from V and 6 bases from J, with 13 bases between. The CDR3 is 14 amino acids. CDR3 sequence reads: CASSLVSEFREQYF. Written as DNA, the CDR3 is TGCGCCAGCAGCTTGGTATCCGAGTTTCGCGAGCAGTACTTC. Complete variable domain (other parts from reference TRBV5-1 and TRBJ2-7): KAGVTQTPRYLIKTRGQQVTLSCSPISGHRSVSWYQQTPGQGLQFLFEYFSETQRNKGNFPGRFSGRQFSNSRSEMNVSTLELGDSALYLCASSLVSEFREQYFGPGTRLTVT.

The J gene is TRBJ1-4, the V gene TRBV4-1; D uncertain. Germline values: CDR1 MGHRA, CDR2 YSYEKL. The CDR3 length is 15 residues. Trimming removed 2 bases at V and 6 bases at J, with 13 bases between. CDR3 sequence: CASSQRGWEDEKLFF. The CDR3 bases are TGCGCCAGCAGCCAACGGGGTTGGGAGGATGAAAAACTGTTTTTT.

This chain joins TRBV6-6 and TRBJ1-5; D uncertain. Between the trimmed V and J ends, which lost 2 bases and 5 bases, there was a span of 10 bases. CDR1 is MNHNY, CDR2 SVGAGI, per germline (reference sequence). The CDR3 is made up of 14 amino acids. CDR3 nucleotides: TGTGCCAGCAGTTACCCGATTTTAGATCAGCCCCAGCATTTT. Translated, it gives CASSYPILDQPQHF.

Here the CDR3 DNA reads TGCGCCAGCACTCGAGCTACCGGCACAGATACGCAGTATTTT. Encoded protein: CASTRATGTDTQYF. This chain connects TRBV5-1 to TRBJ2-3; D gene ambiguous. This CDR3 contains 14 residues. Trimming took 6 bases from V and 1 from J, leaving 12 bases between them. Germline CDR1 SGHRS, CDR2 YFSETQ. Combining the CDR3 with reference TRBV5-1 and TRBJ2-3 gives the whole variable domain KAGVTQTPRYLIKTRGQQVTLSCSPISGHRSVSWYQQTPGQGLQFLFEYFSETQRNKGNFPGRFSGRQFSNSRSEMNVSTLELGDSALYLCASTRATGTDTQYFGPGTRLTVL.

This clone was found once. The genes are TRBV11-3 and TRBJ2-7; 8 positions agree with TRBD2. This CDR3 spans 15 amino acids. V lost 2 bases, J lost 4 bases, and 7 bases stayed unmatched. Germline values: CDR1 SGHNT, CDR2 YENEEA. The CDR3, as DNA: TGTGCCAGCAGCTTAAGGGGGATAGCGGGATACGAGCAGTACTTC. This translates into CASSLRGIAGYEQYF. Supplemented by reference TRBV11-3 and TRBJ2-7, the full variable domain reads EAGVVQSPRYKIIEKKQPVAFWCNPISGHNTLYWYLQNLGQGPELLIRYENEEAVDDSQLPKDRFSAERLKGVDSTLKIQPAELGDSAVYLCASSLRGIAGYEQYFGPGTRLTVT.